The text below deals with one TCR beta chain. Antigen specificity is unknown. This was the immunoSEQ v3 assay. Sequencing depth was 1.5 million to 2 million read pairs for survey level, about 5-6 million for deep. Profiled with immunoSEQ multiplex PCR; TCRdb holds only in-frame clones, not every one. Found here are tens of thousands of clones, just over 85% of them singletons; the top ten hold 5%. This entry comes from a study of TIL therapy for anti-PD-1-resistant metastatic lung cancer. General study points: The cohort had more treatment-naive, never-smoker and oncogene-addicted patients than typical.

CDR1 and CDR2 from the germline V gene are MNHEY and SMNVEV (reference sequence). V trimming: 1 base; J trimming: 5 bases; junction bases outside the gene matches: 6. This CDR3 has 15 residues. This sample's time point: pre-treatment sample, taken before nivolumab and TIL therapy. V gene TRBV27 combines with J gene TRBJ2-5; the match to TRBD2 covers 8 bases. The specimen was blood, collected at baseline. The TCR originated in a person between 30 and 79 years old with non-small cell lung cancer. CDR3 protein: CASSLYGGAAETQYF. DNA for the CDR3: TGTGCCAGCAGTTTATACGGGGGGGCCGCGGAGACCCAGTACTTC.